This TCR beta chain originates from a study of T cell repertoires in cytomegalovirus infection. The wider study: HLA-B-restricted CMV epitopes that are well studied were used alongside recently identified HLA-C-restricted ones. It can be stated that public TCR beta signatures indicated CMV infection as well as a matching HLA type. Study observations and caveats: CMV-specific TCR beta clonotypes restricted by HLA-C dominated the ex vivo response. CMV carriers having the relevant HLA were flagged by cumulative public TCR beta family frequency.

In TCRdb, the reads were re-called with MiXCR into one record per CDR3 protein. The sample lists roughly 45,000 distinct CDR3 sequences, about a fifth occurring once. This CDR3 comprises 12 residues. V lost 2 bases and J lost 6, with 8 bases in between. The V gene's germline CDR1 is SEHNR and CDR2 FQNEAQ (reference sequence). This clonotype showed up many times. Its antigen is still unknown. V gene TRBV7-9 combines with J gene TRBJ2-7; D call uncertain. The TCR was taken from a human donor in good health (CMV status not recorded). Some clones in this sample may be carry-over from other donors' samples. The sample consisted of CD8+ T cells from cultured PBMCs, taken from culture after CMV antigen stimulation. CDR3 amino acids: CASSLRLGEQYF. The CDR3 nucleotides are TGTGCCAGCAGCTTAAGGCTGGGCGAGCAGTACTTC.